The rows below give T cell receptor beta chains drawn from one sample of a study of response to subunit inactivated influenza vaccine. TCRdb processed the RT-PCR reads anew with MiXCR; each CDR3 protein has one entry. Of hundreds of thousands of distinct CDR3 sequences listed, 12% are singletons. The sequenced sample was non-naive T cells sorted from PBMCs, obtained less than 15 days before vaccination. The source is a man aged 50-60 years who received an inactivated influenza vaccine. The CDR3 runs from the conserved cysteine through the conserved F or W. A D gene is named only where the DNA matches it firmly. Size tells how often a clone was seen (once, few, many) or the class of an expanded clone, and some rows leave it out.

d_call j_call clone_size v_call cdr3_aa cdr3_nt
- TRBJ1-3 few TRBV7-9 CASSLGGTSGNTIYF TGTGCCAGCAGCTTAGGAGGAACCTCTGGAAACACCATATATTTT
- TRBJ2-2 many TRBV7-8 CASSLVVTTGELFF TGTGCCAGCAGCTTAGTGGTAACGACCGGGGAGCTGTTTTTT
TRBD2 TRBJ2-1 - TRBV27 CASSRLTSGRGNEQFF TGTGCCAGCAGTCGTCTCACTAGCGGGAGGGGCAATGAGCAGTTCTTC
- TRBJ2-7 - TRBV24-1 CATSDPTSYEQYF TGTGCCACCAGTGATCCAACTAGCTACGAGCAGTACTTC
TRBD1 TRBJ2-1 few TRBV29-1 CSVENSDRGRFF TGCAGCGTTGAAAACTCTGACAGGGGGCGCTTCTTC
- TRBJ2-1 few TRBV20-1 CSAIWRHNEQFF TGCAGTGCTATTTGGAGGCACAATGAGCAGTTCTTC
TRBD2 TRBJ2-5 many TRBV7-2 CASSFMLAGGQQETQYF TGTGCCAGCAGCTTTATGCTAGCGGGGGGACAACAAGAGACCCAGTACTTC
TRBD2 TRBJ2-7 few TRBV5-1 CASSLVAGGSEQYF TGCGCCAGCAGCTTAGTAGCGGGAGGCTCCGAGCAGTACTTC
- TRBJ2-7 few TRBV11-2 CASSARDNYYEQYF TGTGCCAGCAGCGCCCGGGACAACTATTACGAGCAGTACTTC
- TRBJ2-5 few TRBV4-3 CASSQEPLGFGQETQYF TGCGCCAGCAGCCAAGAGCCCCTCGGTTTCGGGCAAGAGACCCAGTACTTC
TRBD2 TRBJ2-7 - TRBV6-2/TRBV6-3 CASSYGSGRALLRYEQYF TGTGCCAGCAGTTACGGCTCAGGGAGGGCCCTTCTCCGCTACGAGCAGTACTTC
- TRBJ2-7 few TRBV28 CASSLLFGWGRVLSYEQYF TGTGCCAGCAGTTTGTTGTTTGGGTGGGGACGCGTATTATCCTACGAGCAGTACTTC
TRBD1 TRBJ1-2 - TRBV15 CATSRSGTGDGYTF TGTGCCACCAGCAGATCGGGGACAGGGGATGGCTACACCTTC
- TRBJ2-2 few TRBV20-1 CSASLQGNTGELFF TGCAGTGCTAGTCTCCAGGGGAACACCGGGGAGCTGTTTTTT
- TRBJ2-5 - TRBV7-2 CASSAPGRTWETQYF TGTGCCAGCAGCGCCCCGGGACGGACTTGGGAGACCCAGTACTTC
- TRBJ1-1 - TRBV29-1 CSGTGQLNTEAFF TGCAGCGGGACGGGACAACTGAACACTGAAGCTTTCTTT
TRBD2 TRBJ2-1 many TRBV7-9 CASSSSSGRSYNEQFF TGTGCCAGCAGCTCGTCTAGCGGGAGGAGTTACAATGAGCAGTTCTTC
TRBD1 TRBJ2-4 - TRBV6-1 CAKMYATGTGLNIQYF TGTGCCAAAATGTACGCGACCGGGACAGGCTTAAACATTCAGTACTTC
TRBD2 TRBJ2-1 - TRBV5-1 CASSLGTSGSKFF TGCGCCAGCAGCTTGGGGACTAGCGGGAGTAAATTCTTC
- TRBJ2-3 - TRBV6-2/TRBV6-3 CASSYSGIDTQYF TGTGCCAGCAGTTACTCGGGGATAGATACGCAGTATTTT
TRBD2 TRBJ2-1 - TRBV29-1 CSVGLAGFSYNEQFF TGCAGCGTTGGACTAGCGGGATTCTCCTACAATGAGCAGTTCTTC
TRBD2 TRBJ2-3 few TRBV20-1 CSADGTSDTDTQYF TGCAGTGCTGACGGGACTAGCGACACAGATACGCAGTATTTT
- TRBJ2-5 many TRBV29-1 CSVDTVGGGETQYF TGCAGCGTTGATACGGTGGGGGGAGGAGAGACCCAGTACTTC
- TRBJ2-2 many TRBV27 CASSLSYGGELFF TGTGCCAGCAGTTTATCGTATGGCGGGGAGCTGTTTTTT
- TRBJ1-2 - TRBV10-3 CAISPGIGNYGYTF TGTGCCATCAGCCCTGGGATAGGCAACTATGGCTACACCTTC
- TRBJ2-7 - TRBV20-1 CSAGGRETPEQYF TGCAGTGCTGGGGGCCGGGAAACACCCGAGCAGTACTTC
- TRBJ2-5 - TRBV19 CASSMTETQYF TGTGCCAGTTCCATGACGGAGACCCAGTACTTC
- TRBJ2-3 - TRBV10-3 CAISESAAPLSDTQYF TGTGCCATCAGTGAGTCAGCCGCCCCCTTATCAGATACGCAGTATTTT
- TRBJ2-7 many TRBV6-5 CASSYLPQGGSYEQYF TGTGCCAGCAGTTACTTACCTCAGGGGGGCTCCTACGAGCAGTACTTC
TRBD1 TRBJ1-2 few TRBV4-3 CASSLQGAGGYTF TGCGCCAGCAGCCTCCAGGGGGCAGGTGGCTACACCTTC
- TRBJ2-7 - TRBV28 CASLGLPDYEQYF TGTGCCAGCCTGGGACTGCCCGACTACGAGCAGTACTTC
TRBD1 TRBJ1-1 - TRBV7-9 CASSLITGENTEAFF TGTGCCAGCAGCTTAATCACAGGGGAGAACACTGAAGCTTTCTTT
TRBD1 TRBJ2-2 - TRBV11-2 CASTLNWDRANTGELFF TGTGCCAGCACCCTAAACTGGGACAGGGCTAATACCGGGGAGCTGTTTTTT
TRBD2 TRBJ2-7 many TRBV20-1 CSASRSSGSREQYF TGCAGTGCCAGTCGGTCTAGCGGGAGTCGCGAGCAGTACTTC
- TRBJ1-2 few TRBV28 CASSEGRPNYGYTF TGTGCCAGCAGTGAAGGGCGACCCAACTATGGCTACACCTTC
- TRBJ2-7 many TRBV5-1 CASSLEQGENEQYF TGCGCCAGCAGCTTGGAACAGGGCGAGAACGAGCAGTACTTC
TRBD2 TRBJ2-1 many TRBV20-1 CSARGDGSGSSFEQFF TGCAGTGCTAGAGGAGACGGTAGCGGGAGCTCGTTTGAGCAGTTCTTC
TRBD2 TRBJ2-2 - TRBV7-6 CASSLGTGLAGRPGELFF TGTGCCAGCAGCTTAGGGACTGGACTAGCGGGAAGGCCCGGGGAGCTGTTTTTT
TRBD1 TRBJ1-1 - TRBV4-2 CASSQRQGQGRTEAFF TGTGCCAGCAGCCAGAGACAGGGACAGGGAAGAACTGAAGCTTTCTTT
TRBD1 TRBJ2-6 - TRBV6-1 CASSEQGAGSGANVLTF TGTGCCAGCAGTGAGCAGGGGGCCGGCTCTGGGGCCAACGTCCTGACTTTC
TRBD2 TRBJ2-7 - TRBV6-1 CASRPPTSGRYEQYF TGTGCCAGCAGACCTCCGACTAGCGGGCGCTACGAGCAGTACTTC
- TRBJ2-2 many TRBV27 CASSPGQGRNTGELFF TGTGCCAGCAGCCCTGGGCAGGGGAGGAACACCGGGGAGCTGTTTTTT
TRBD1 TRBJ2-5 many TRBV20-1 CSASSTGVMGQETQYF TGCAGTGCTAGTTCGACAGGGGTAATGGGCCAAGAGACCCAGTACTTC